This T cell receptor beta chain was observed in a study of blood T cells in healthy people across ages. Then a second PCR, running about 6 to 12 cycles, was carried out with a sample-barcoded 5' primer and a J-beta primer mix. Each cDNA molecule was tagged by a template-switch adaptor with 12 random nucleotides. TCRdb processed the 5' RACE reads anew with MiXCR; each CDR3 protein has one entry. This table has some 800,000 distinct CDR3 sequences, roughly 44% appearing once. This clonotype showed up just a few times. The target antigen is unknown. Each donor's blood draw was approximately 10 milliliters of peripheral blood. Per individual sample, total RNA of at least 6 micrograms was extracted. General study findings and limits: Estimated diversity that came from one million T cells was considered an underestimate.

This CDR3 has 13 residues. Germline V gene data show CDR1 as MNHNY and CDR2 as SVGAGI (reference sequence). Material for sequencing was blood. The TCR originated in a man between 60 and 75 years old in good health. The V call is TRBV6-6, the J call TRBJ2-4; 7 positions match TRBD1. The end of the DNA aligns better with TRBJ2-7, so the J call may be wrong. CDR3 protein: CASSSRDSFEQYF. For the CDR3, the DNA is TGTGCCAGCAGTTCGAGGGACAGCTTCGAGCAGTACTTC.